This T cell receptor (beta chain) was sequenced for a study of blood T cell repertoires in COVID-19. Generated by immunoSEQ multiplex PCR, the TCRdb table keeps only in-frame clones and is missing some. The sample contains under 150,000 clones, roughly 85% of which appear only once. This clonotype originated in a human donor in a cohort sampled during active COVID-19. The material sequenced was peripheral blood.

In nucleotides, the CDR3 is TGTGCCAGCAGCCTTAGGCAGGGCCAAACCAGAGAGACCCAGTACTTC. Its protein is CASSLRQGQTRETQYF. This chain connects TRBV3-1 (or the pseudogene TRBV3-2) to TRBJ2-5, with a weak D call TRBD1 (5 bases). V shed 4 bases and J shed 4 bases, with 19 bases lying between them. Germline-derived CDR1 and CDR2 are LGHDT and YNNKEL (reference sequence). This CDR3 has 16 residues.